This passage covers 27 T cell receptor beta chains from one sample sequenced in a study of CD8 T cells in ankylosing spondylitis. TCRdb re-analysed the 5' RACE reads in MiXCR, keeping a single row per CDR3 protein. The sample records about 240,000 distinct CDR3 sequences, around 11% being singletons. Sample: blood, either unsorted or a sorted T cell fraction (not recorded which). All receptors come from a male donor with ankylosing spondylitis or in good health (not recorded which).

The V call is TRBV7-6, the J call TRBJ2-1, with a tentative D call TRBD1 (6 bases). The germline V gene encodes CDR1 SGHVS and CDR2 FNYEAQ. Trimming pared 3 bases from V and 6 bases from J, leaving 12 bases between. The CDR3 is 14 amino acids. CDR3 protein: CASSFDTGSNEQFF. DNA for the CDR3: TGTGCCAGCAGCTTCGACACAGGGTCCAATGAGCAGTTCTTC.

Ten or more counts support this clonotype. The chain recombines TRBV12-3 or TRBV12-4 with TRBJ1-5; tentative D call: TRBD1 (6 bases). Deletions cut 4 bases from V and 2 bases from J, with 15 bases between. The CDR3 sequence is 16 residues long. CDR3 DNA: TGTGCCAGCAGTTCAAACCAGGGGTTCGGCAATCAGCCCCAGCATTTT. Translation: CASSSNQGFGNQPQHF.

The chain couples TRBV6-5 to TRBJ1-4; D not resolved. V was trimmed by 2 bases and J by 8 bases, leaving 12 bases between them. This CDR3 has 14 residues. Germline loops: CDR1 MNHEY, CDR2 SVGAGI. The CDR3 loop reads CASSYDPGREKLFF. The CDR3 coding sequence is TGTGCCAGCAGTTACGATCCCGGTCGGGAAAAACTGTTTTTT.

This clonotype has ten or more counts. The rearrangement joins TRBV7-8 to TRBJ2-7; D is possibly TRBD1 or TRBD2 (5 bases each). The CDR3 loop spans 16 amino acids. The germline gives CDR1 SGHVS, CDR2 FQNEAQ. V was trimmed by 0 bases and J by 2 bases, leaving 14 bases between them. The CDR3 loop reads CASSLARAGIPYEQYF. CDR3 in DNA: TGTGCCAGCAGCTTAGCGCGGGCAGGGATTCCCTACGAGCAGTACTTC.

A few counts support this clonotype. J is TRBJ1-2 and V is TRBV20-1, with D uncertain. Trimming took 0 bases from V and 1 from J, leaving 6 bases between them. The CDR3 runs 13 residues. Germline lookup yields CDR1 DFQATT and CDR2 SNEGSKA (reference sequence). The CDR3 spells CSARDQVNYGYTF. In DNA form, the CDR3 reads TGCAGTGCTAGAGATCAGGTTAACTATGGCTACACCTTC.

This clonotype has a count of ten or more. The chain joins TRBV4-1 to TRBJ2-3; 8 positions match TRBD1. CDR3 length: 17 amino acids. The V and J ends lost 3 bases and 2 bases, in that order; junction bases with no gene match: 10. Per germline, CDR1 MGHRA and CDR2 YSYEKL. The CDR3 DNA follows: TGCGCCAGCAGCCACCCCGTGACAGGGGCTAACACAGATACGCAGTATTTT. As protein: CASSHPVTGANTDTQYF.

This clonotype was found many times. V usage is TRBV27 and J usage is TRBJ2-1; 11 nucleotides match TRBD2. The length of the CDR3 is 17 residues. Trimming removed 2 bases from V and 6 bases from J; junction bases left unmatched: 9. Germline V gene sequence: CDR1 MNHEY, CDR2 SMNVEV (reference sequence). The CDR3 region has the DNA TGTGCCAGCAGTTTAGGGGAGGGACTAGCGGCCTTCAATGAGCAGTTCTTC. Its protein product is CASSLGEGLAAFNEQFF.

This clonotype was seen repeatedly, ten times or more. The CDR3 coding sequence is TGCGCCAGCACGTCCCGTGGGGGGTCGAACACTGAAGCTTTCTTT. Translation: CASTSRGGSNTEAFF. The V call is TRBV5-1, the J call TRBJ1-1, with D possibly being TRBD1 (5 bases). The V end lost 6 bases, the J end lost 1 base, and 16 bases lay between the germline ends. The CDR3 is 15 residues long. Germline V CDR1 and CDR2: SGHRS, YFSETQ.

Points on this clonotype: A much larger clone differs from this one at a single base, so this may be a read error. The V call is TRBV4-2, the J call TRBJ2-1, with D perhaps being TRBD1 or TRBD2 (5 bases each). Trimming removed 4 bases from V and 0 bases from J, with 19 bases in between. Germline loops: CDR1 LGHNA, CDR2 YNFKEQ. The CDR3 spans 18 residues. Here the CDR3 DNA reads TGTGCCAGCAGCCCAGGGAAGGCAGGGACCAGCTCCTACAATGAGCAGTTCTTC. Protein: CASSPGKAGTSSYNEQFF.

In its sample, this clonotype was seen once. Possible read error: a much larger clone is one base away. The rearrangement joins TRBV7-2 to TRBJ1-5, with D perhaps TRBD1 (5 bases). Germline CDR1 reads SGHTA; CDR2 reads FQGNSA. The CDR3 has 16 amino acids. The ends were cut back, 5 bases at V and 11 bases at J, with 25 bases in the middle. The CDR3 nucleotides read TGTGCCAGCAGCCCCACTCTAGGGGCTGTCGGTTTGACCCAGCATTTT. Translation gives CASSPTLGAVGLTQHF.

In this sample, this clonotype turned up many times. The chain joins TRBV20-1 to TRBJ2-3; D may be TRBD2 (6 bases). V dropped 0 bases and J dropped 5 bases, with 15 bases sitting between them. Germline V lookup: CDR1 DFQATT, CDR2 SNEGSKA (reference sequence). The CDR3 loop spans 15 amino acids. The CDR3 spells CSARDLGRPLDTQYF. The CDR3 DNA is TGCAGTGCTAGAGACCTCGGGAGACCATTAGATACGCAGTATTTT.

Ten or more counts support this clonotype. The chain has TRBV27 and TRBJ2-1, with TRBD1 identical over 8 bases. The CDR3 is 18 residues long. Germline CDR1 reads MNHEY; CDR2 reads SMNVEV (reference sequence). Trimming took 0 bases from V and 6 from J; bases not matched to a gene: 13. Here the CDR3 reads CASSLSSPGTGGINEQFF. The CDR3 nucleotides are TGTGCCAGCAGTTTATCCTCCCCGGGGACAGGAGGCATCAATGAGCAGTTCTTC.

The table lists this clonotype with many counts. This chain links TRBV4-2 with TRBJ2-2; 10 bases line up with TRBD1. The CDR3 length is 17 residues. V shed 0 bases, J shed 5 bases, and the junction held 6 bases outside the gene matches. Germline V gene lookup returns CDR1 LGHNA and CDR2 YNFKEQ. In nucleotides, the CDR3 is TGTGCCAGCAGCCAAGATATTGGGGGACAGGGGACCGGGGAGCTGTTTTTT. Translating it yields CASSQDIGGQGTGELFF.

The table lists this clonotype with many counts. V and J are TRBV5-1 and TRBJ2-1; 9 bases are shared with TRBD2. The CDR3 sequence is 16 residues long. Germline V gene lookup returns CDR1 SGHRS and CDR2 YFSETQ. J was trimmed by 9 bases and V by 5 bases; bases with no gene match: 15. The CDR3: CASRSGTSPLVGEQFF. The DNA for the CDR3 is TGCGCCAGCAGATCGGGGACTAGCCCTTTGGTCGGTGAGCAGTTCTTC. Filled out from reference TRBV5-1 and TRBJ2-1, the complete variable domain reads KAGVTQTPRYLIKTRGQQVTLSCSPISGHRSVSWYQQTPGQGLQFLFEYFSETQRNKGNFPGRFSGRQFSNSRSEMNVSTLELGDSALYLCASRSGTSPLVGEQFFGPGTRLTVL.

With respect to this clonotype: This may be a read error: a much more frequent sequence differs by one nucleotide. The V and J genes are TRBV7-8 and TRBJ1-5; the D gene is possibly TRBD1 (5 bases). CDR3 length: 16 amino acids. Germline values: CDR1 SGHVS, CDR2 FQNEAQ. V lost 5 bases, J lost 9 bases, and 23 bases lay in between. CDR3 in DNA: TGTGCCAGCAGCGGCTACCGGGACGTGGGCAGATGGCCCCAGCATTTT. This sequence encodes CASSGYRDVGRWPQHF.

The genes are TRBV9 and TRBJ2-1; D is uncertain. Deletions cut 4 bases from V and 9 bases from J, with 11 bases between. CDR1 and CDR2 (germline): SGDLS, YYNGEE. The CDR3 totals 12 residues. CDR3 amino acids: CASSSLGAEQFF. Written as DNA, the CDR3 is TGTGCCAGCAGCTCCCTAGGTGCTGAGCAGTTCTTC.

This clonotype was recorded at least ten times. The rearrangement joins TRBV5-1 to TRBJ2-1; D uncertain. The ends were cut back, 1 base at V and 4 bases at J, with 12 bases in the middle. This CDR3 has 15 amino acids. The V gene's germline CDR1 is SGHRS and CDR2 YFSETQ. This chain's CDR3 is CASSLTQNSYNEQFF. CDR3 nucleotides: TGCGCCAGCAGCTTGACCCAGAATTCTTACAATGAGCAGTTCTTC.

In this sample, this clonotype turned up many times. This chain connects TRBV20-1 to TRBJ2-7, with a weak D call TRBD2 (6 bases). CDR1 DFQATT and CDR2 SNEGSKA come from the germline V gene (reference sequence). CDR3 length equals 14 residues. The CDR3 sequence is CSFGSGGRTYEQYF. CDR3 DNA: TGCAGCTTCGGCAGCGGAGGGAGAACCTACGAGCAGTACTTC.

This clonotype was observed many times. The rearrangement links TRBV5-1 to TRBJ2-5; 13 bases align to TRBD2. Trimming at V came to 0 bases and at J to 12 bases, leaving 8 bases not matched to a gene. Germline-derived CDR1 and CDR2 are SGHRS and YFSETQ. This CDR3 has 15 residues. The CDR3 nucleotides are TGCGCCAGCAGCTTGGTAGGACTAGCGGGGGCCCCTGAGTACTTC. Translation gives CASSLVGLAGAPEYF.

V usage is TRBV18 and J usage is TRBJ2-1; TRBD2 matches 8 bases. The V segment lost 4 bases and the J segment 10 bases; nucleotides outside the gene matches: 9. This CDR3 has 14 residues. Germline assignment: CDR1 KGHSH and CDR2 LQKENI. CDR3 nucleotide sequence: TGTGCCAGCTCACAAGAACCGGGGGGGCCCGAGCAGTTCTTC. Protein sequence: CASSQEPGGPEQFF.

This clonotype came up many times. The chain links TRBV5-1 to TRBJ2-1; TRBD2 agrees at 13 bases. In germline, CDR1 is SGHRS, CDR2 YFSETQ. J gave up 9 bases and V 4 bases, and 10 bases lay outside the gene matches. The CDR3 is made up of 16 amino acids. This chain's CDR3 is CASSLTGTSGIGEQFF. The CDR3 nucleotides are TGCGCCAGCAGCCTCACCGGGACTAGCGGGATAGGTGAGCAGTTCTTC.

In this sample, this clonotype turned up a few times. The chain uses TRBV5-1 and TRBJ1-1; 10 bases match TRBD1. The V gene end was trimmed by 3 bases and the J gene end by 11 bases; junction bases not matched to a gene: 13. CDR1 SGHRS and CDR2 YFSETQ come from the germline V gene. This CDR3 is built from 15 residues. The CDR3 sequence is CASSWGTGELEEAFF. CDR3 DNA: TGCGCCAGCAGCTGGGGGACAGGGGAGCTCGAGGAGGCTTTCTTT.

This clonotype was detected many times. The chain combines TRBV28 with TRBJ1-5; 7 bases match TRBD1. The CDR3 is 18 residues long. Germline CDR1 is MDHEN and CDR2 is SYDVKM. V shed 3 bases, J shed 1 base, and the junction held 12 bases outside the gene matches. This chain's CDR3 is CASSFPLWDSLSNQPQHF. The CDR3 DNA follows: TGTGCCAGCAGTTTCCCTTTATGGGACAGTCTCAGCAATCAGCCCCAGCATTTT.

The chain couples TRBV6-1 to TRBJ1-2; D is unresolved. Germline values: CDR1 MNHNS, CDR2 SASEGT. V dropped 6 bases and J dropped 3 bases, with 26 bases sitting between them. This CDR3 has 18 amino acids. CDR3 sequence: CASRGLRTGSMADYGYTF. The CDR3 DNA is TGTGCCAGCAGGGGCCTTAGAACCGGGTCGATGGCTGACTATGGCTACACCTTC.

In this sample, this clonotype turned up many times. J is TRBJ1-2 and V is TRBV9, with 9 nucleotides matching TRBD1. With 2 bases clipped from V and 7 bases from J, the junction kept 6 bases outside the gene matches. Germline-derived CDR1 and CDR2 are SGDLS and YYNGEE. There are 14 residues in the CDR3. The CDR3 is CASSVSWTGAGYTF. CDR3 DNA sequence: TGTGCCAGCAGCGTTTCCTGGACAGGGGCTGGCTACACCTTC.

This chain links TRBV10-2 with TRBJ2-3, with a possible D match to TRBD1 (5 bases). Germline CDR1 and CDR2: WSHSY and SAAADI. The CDR3 runs 11 residues. The ends were cut back, 6 bases at V and 6 bases at J, with 7 bases in the middle. The CDR3 reads CASRYRDTQYF. The CDR3 region has the DNA TGCGCCAGCAGATACAGGGATACGCAGTATTTT.

There are many counts of this clonotype. The V call is TRBV5-1, the J call TRBJ2-3; 11 nucleotides line up with TRBD2. CDR3 length: 16 amino acids. V trimming: 7 bases; J trimming: 2 bases; junction bases outside the gene matches: 9. From germline, CDR1 is SGHRS and CDR2 YFSETQ. The DNA of the CDR3 is TGCGCCAGCGGGACTAGCGGCGAGCTTTACACAGATACGCAGTATTTT. This gives the protein CASGTSGELYTDTQYF.